The TCR beta chain described here comes from a study of T-cell reconstitution after alpha-beta-depleted transplantation in children. Findings of the study overall: Among T cells one year after transplant, newly produced cells accounted for most counts and diversity. Approximately two months post-transplant, alpha-beta T cells reportedly originated from several hundred expanded graft clones. Certain patients had high TCRbeta diversity at day 60, and it came from recipient T cells and thymic progenitors that survived.

CDR3 length equals 15 residues. Trimming removed 3 bases at V and 0 bases at J, with 11 bases between. Germline loops: CDR1 SGHTA, CDR2 FQGNSA. This clonotype was found a few times. Antigen unknown. Unique molecular identifiers were incorporated into the prepared TCRbeta library. Each CDR3 protein is one row after TCRdb ran MiXCR on the PCR reads. The profile shows roughly 570,000 distinct CDR3 sequences, 27% of them singletons. J is TRBJ1-1 and V is TRBV7-2, with D unclear. The clonotype comes from a boy under two years old with Wiskott-Aldrich syndrome, due to receive a stem cell transplant. The material was PBMCs, obtained before TCRalphabeta/CD19-depleted stem cell transplant. This CDR3 reads CASSFIGNMNTEAFF. CDR3 in DNA: TGTGCCAGCAGCTTTATCGGGAACATGAACACTGAAGCTTTCTTT.